This TCR beta chain originates from a study of cytotoxic CD8 clonotypes in ibrutinib-treated CLL. In the study overall: By median roughly 65 months, around twelve had progressed and about 15 stayed remitted; responses had been 2 complete and around 24 partial. Study conclusions and caveats: Clonality climbed at ibrutinib response, then dropped toward baseline at progression. At the start, clonality exceeded age-matched healthy donors and followed circulating CD8+ T-cell counts.

A note on this clone: Antigen: not known. This sample also contains other DNA sequences that code for the same CDR3.

Produced via immunoSEQ multiplex PCR; TCRdb's table is partial and in-frame only. The sample lists 35,000 to 40,000 clones; over 70% were seen once. This CDR3 is 13 amino acids long. Germline CDR1 reads SGHAT; CDR2 reads FQNNGV. Deletions cut 3 bases from V and 0 bases from J, with 3 bases between. The receptor's source is a human donor with chronic lymphocytic leukemia. Sequenced material: PBMCs, taken at disease progression, from a patient treated with ibrutinib. This chain uses TRBV11-2 with TRBJ1-5; D unresolved. The CDR3 loop reads CASSFNSNQPQHF. For the CDR3, the DNA is TGTGCCAGCAGCTTTAATAGCAATCAGCCCCAGCATTTT.